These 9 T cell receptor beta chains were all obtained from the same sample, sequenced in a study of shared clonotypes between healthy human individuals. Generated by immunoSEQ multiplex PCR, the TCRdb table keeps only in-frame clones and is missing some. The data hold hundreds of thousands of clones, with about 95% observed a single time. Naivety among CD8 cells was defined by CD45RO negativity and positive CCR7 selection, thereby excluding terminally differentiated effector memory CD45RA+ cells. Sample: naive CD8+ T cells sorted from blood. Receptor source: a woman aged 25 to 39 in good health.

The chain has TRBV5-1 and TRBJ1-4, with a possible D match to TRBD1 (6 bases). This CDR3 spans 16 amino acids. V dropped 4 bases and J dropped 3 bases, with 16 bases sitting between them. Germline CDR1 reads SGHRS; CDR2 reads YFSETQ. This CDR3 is CASSIGRDMPNEKLFF. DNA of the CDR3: TGCGCCAGCAGCATAGGACGGGACATGCCTAATGAAAAACTGTTTTTT.

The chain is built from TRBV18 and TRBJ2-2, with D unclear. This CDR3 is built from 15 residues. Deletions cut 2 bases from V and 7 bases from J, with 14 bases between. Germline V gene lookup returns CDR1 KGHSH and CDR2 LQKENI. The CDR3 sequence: CASSPVSSVVGELFF. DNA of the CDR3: TGTGCCAGCTCACCAGTATCGAGCGTCGTCGGGGAGCTGTTTTTT.

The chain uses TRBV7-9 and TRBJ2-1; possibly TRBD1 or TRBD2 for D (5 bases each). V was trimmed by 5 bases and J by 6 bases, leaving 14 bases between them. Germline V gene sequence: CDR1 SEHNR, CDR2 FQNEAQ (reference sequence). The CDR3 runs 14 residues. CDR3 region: CASSEWDPSNEQFF. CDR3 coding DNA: TGTGCCAGCAGCGAATGGGACCCCTCCAATGAGCAGTTCTTC.

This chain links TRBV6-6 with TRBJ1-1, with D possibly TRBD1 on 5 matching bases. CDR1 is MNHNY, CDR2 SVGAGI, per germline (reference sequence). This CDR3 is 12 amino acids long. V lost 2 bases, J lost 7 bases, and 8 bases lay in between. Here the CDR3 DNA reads TGTGCCAGCAGTTACGGAGACAGTGAAGCTTTCTTT. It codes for CASSYGDSEAFF.

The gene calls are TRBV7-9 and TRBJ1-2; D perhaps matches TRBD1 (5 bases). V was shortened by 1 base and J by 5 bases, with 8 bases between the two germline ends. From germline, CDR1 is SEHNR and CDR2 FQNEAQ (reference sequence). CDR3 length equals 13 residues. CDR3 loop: CASSLGQSYGYTF. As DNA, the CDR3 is TGTGCCAGCAGCTTAGGACAGTCTTATGGCTACACCTTC. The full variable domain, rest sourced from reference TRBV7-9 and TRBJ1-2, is DTGVSQNPRHKITKRGQNVTFRCDPISEHNRLYWYRQTLGQGPEFLTYFQNEAQLEKSRLLSDRFSAERPKGSFSTLEIQRTEQGDSAMYLCASSLGQSYGYTFGSGTRLTVV.

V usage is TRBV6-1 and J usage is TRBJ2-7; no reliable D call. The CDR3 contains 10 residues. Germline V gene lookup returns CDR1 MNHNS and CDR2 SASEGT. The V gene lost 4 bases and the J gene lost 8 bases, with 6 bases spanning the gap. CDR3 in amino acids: CASSADQQYF. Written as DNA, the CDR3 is TGTGCCAGCAGTGCTGACCAGCAGTACTTC.

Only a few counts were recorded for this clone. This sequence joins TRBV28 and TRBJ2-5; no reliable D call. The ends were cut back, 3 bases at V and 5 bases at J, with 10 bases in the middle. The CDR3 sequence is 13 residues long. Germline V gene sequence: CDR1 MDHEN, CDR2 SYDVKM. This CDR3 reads CASSLGTPETQYF. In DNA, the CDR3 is TGTGCCAGCAGTTTGGGCACACCGGAGACCCAGTACTTC.

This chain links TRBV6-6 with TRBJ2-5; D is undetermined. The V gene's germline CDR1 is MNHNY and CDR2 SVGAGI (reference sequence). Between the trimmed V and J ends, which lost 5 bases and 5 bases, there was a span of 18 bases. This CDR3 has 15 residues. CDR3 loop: CASSPTSGGGETQYF. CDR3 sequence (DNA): TGTGCCAGCAGTCCCACGTCAGGTGGTGGCGAGACCCAGTACTTC.

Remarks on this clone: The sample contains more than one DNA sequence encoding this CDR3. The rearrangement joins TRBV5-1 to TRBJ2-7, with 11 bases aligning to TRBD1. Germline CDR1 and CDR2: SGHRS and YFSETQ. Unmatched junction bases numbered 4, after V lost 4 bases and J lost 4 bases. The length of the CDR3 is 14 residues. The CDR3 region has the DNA TGCGCCAGCAGCCCGGGACAGGGGGGATACGAGCAGTACTTC. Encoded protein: CASSPGQGGYEQYF.